These 8 T cell receptor beta chains were all obtained from the same sample, sequenced in a study of CXCR3-negative and CXCR3-positive naive CD8 T cells. These receptors lack a known antigen. Libraries of TRB cDNA were made by 5' RACE and carried UMIs. From the 5' RACE reads, TCRdb lists one entry per CDR3 protein and no DNA. In total, the table holds about 89,000 distinct CDR3 sequences. Study-wide results and caveats: A higher hydrophobicity marked the TRB CDR3s of CXCR3-positive naive cells versus CXCR3-negative naive cells.

Sequenced sample: naive CXCR3+ CD8+ T cells from blood. Subset specified: CD45RO-CCR7+CD27+CD95- naive CD8+ T cells expressing CXCR3 (TNR3+). Receptors were obtained from a human donor in good health. Some clones in this sample may be carry-over from other donors' samples.

The CDR3 region is CAISESISQPQHF. The chain combines TRBV10-3 with TRBJ1-5. CDR1 ENHRY and CDR2 SYGVKD come from the germline V gene. This CDR3 has 13 amino acids.

The rearrangement links TRBV7-9 to TRBJ2-7. The CDR3 has 15 amino acids. Per germline, CDR1 SEHNR and CDR2 FQNEAQ (reference sequence). This chain's CDR3 is CASSLATLVSYEQYF.

The chain combines TRBV4-3 with TRBJ1-2; the D call from TCRdb, TRBD1, cannot be confirmed without DNA. The germline CDR1 and CDR2 sequences are LGHNA and YSLEER. This CDR3 spans 16 amino acids. CDR3 sequence: CASSQDTGARRDGYTF.

This chain uses TRBV28 with TRBJ2-1. Germline-derived CDR1 and CDR2 are MDHEN and SYDVKM. CDR3 size: 14 residues. CDR3 amino acids: CASSLGQLNNEQFF. The entire variable domain, with the rest obtained from reference TRBV28 and TRBJ2-1, is as follows: DVKVTQSSRYLVKRTGEKVFLECVQDMDHENMFWYRQDPGLGLRLIYFSYDVKMKEKGDIPEGYSVSREKKERFSLILESASTNQTSMYLCASSLGQLNNEQFFGPGTRLTVL.

This rearrangement joins TRBV5-5 to TRBJ2-3; lacking DNA, the TRBD2 call made by TCRdb goes unchecked. Germline V gene sequence: CDR1 SGHKS, CDR2 YYEKEE (reference sequence). The CDR3 is 14 amino acids. The chain's CDR3 is CASRVDSTSDTQYF.

This chain connects TRBV28 to TRBJ1-5; TCRdb outputs TRBD1, but without DNA this stays unchecked. The length of the CDR3 is 15 residues. Germline V gene lookup returns CDR1 MDHEN and CDR2 SYDVKM. The CDR3 here is CASSLSSRGNQPQHF.

The rearrangement uses TRBV27 and TRBJ2-7. This CDR3 contains 13 residues. Germline V gene sequence: CDR1 MNHEY, CDR2 SMNVEV (reference sequence). The CDR3 spells CASSHTTSYEQYF.

The rearrangement links TRBV29-1 to TRBJ1-2. Per the germline V gene, CDR1 is SQVTM and CDR2 is ANQGSEA. This CDR3 contains 11 residues. The CDR3 protein is CSVADLYGYTF.